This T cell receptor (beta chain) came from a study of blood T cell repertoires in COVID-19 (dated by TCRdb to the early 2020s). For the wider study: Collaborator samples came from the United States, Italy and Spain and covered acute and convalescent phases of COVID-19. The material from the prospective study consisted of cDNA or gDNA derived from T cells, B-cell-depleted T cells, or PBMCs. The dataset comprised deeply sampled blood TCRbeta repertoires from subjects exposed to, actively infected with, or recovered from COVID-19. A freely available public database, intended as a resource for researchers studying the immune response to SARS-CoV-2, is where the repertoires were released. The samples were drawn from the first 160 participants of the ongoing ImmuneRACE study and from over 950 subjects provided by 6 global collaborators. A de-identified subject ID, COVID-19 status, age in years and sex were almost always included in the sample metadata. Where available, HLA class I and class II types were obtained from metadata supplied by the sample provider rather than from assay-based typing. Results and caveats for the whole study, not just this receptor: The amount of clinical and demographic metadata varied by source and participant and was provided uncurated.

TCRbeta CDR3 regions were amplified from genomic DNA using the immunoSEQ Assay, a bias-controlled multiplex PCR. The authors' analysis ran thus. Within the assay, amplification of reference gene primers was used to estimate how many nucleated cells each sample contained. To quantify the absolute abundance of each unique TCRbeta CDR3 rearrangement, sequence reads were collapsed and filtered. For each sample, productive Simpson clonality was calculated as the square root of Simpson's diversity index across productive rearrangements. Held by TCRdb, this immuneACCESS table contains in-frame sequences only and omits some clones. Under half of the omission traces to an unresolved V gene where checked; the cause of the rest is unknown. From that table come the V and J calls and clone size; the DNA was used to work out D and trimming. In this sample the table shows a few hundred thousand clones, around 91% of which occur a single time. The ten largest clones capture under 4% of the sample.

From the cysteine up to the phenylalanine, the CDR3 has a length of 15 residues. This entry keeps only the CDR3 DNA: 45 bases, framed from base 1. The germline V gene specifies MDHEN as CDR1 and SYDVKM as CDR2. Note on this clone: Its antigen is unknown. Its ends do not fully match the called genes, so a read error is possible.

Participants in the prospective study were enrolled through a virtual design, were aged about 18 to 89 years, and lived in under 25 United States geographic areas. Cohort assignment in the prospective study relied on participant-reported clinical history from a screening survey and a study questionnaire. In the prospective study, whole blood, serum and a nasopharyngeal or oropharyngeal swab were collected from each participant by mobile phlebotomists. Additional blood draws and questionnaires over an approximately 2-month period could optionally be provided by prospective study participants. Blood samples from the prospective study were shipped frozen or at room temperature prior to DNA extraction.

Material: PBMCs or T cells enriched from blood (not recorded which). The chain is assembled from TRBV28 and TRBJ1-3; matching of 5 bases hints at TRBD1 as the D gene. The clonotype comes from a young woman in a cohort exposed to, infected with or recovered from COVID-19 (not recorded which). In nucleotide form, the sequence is TGTGCCAGCACTTTACGACAGTTCTCTGGAAACACCATATATTTT. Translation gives CASTLRQFSGNTIYF. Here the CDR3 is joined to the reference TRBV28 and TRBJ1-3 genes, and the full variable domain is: DVKVTQSSRYLVKRTGEKVFLECVQDMDHENMFWYRQDPGLGLRLIYFSYDVKMKEKGDIPEGYSVSREKKERFSLILESASTNQTSMYLCASTLRQFSGNTIYFGEGSWLTVV.